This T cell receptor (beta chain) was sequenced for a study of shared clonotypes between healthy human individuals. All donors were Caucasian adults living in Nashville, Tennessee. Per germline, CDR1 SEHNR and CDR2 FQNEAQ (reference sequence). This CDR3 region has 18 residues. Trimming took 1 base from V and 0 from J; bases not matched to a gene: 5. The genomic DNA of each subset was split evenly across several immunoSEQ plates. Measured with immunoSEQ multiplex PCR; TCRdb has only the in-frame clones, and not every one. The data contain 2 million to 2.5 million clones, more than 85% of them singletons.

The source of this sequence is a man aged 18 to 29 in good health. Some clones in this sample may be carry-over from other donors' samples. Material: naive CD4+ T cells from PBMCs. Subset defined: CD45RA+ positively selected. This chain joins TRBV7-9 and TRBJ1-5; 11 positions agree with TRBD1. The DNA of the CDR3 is TGTGCCAGCAGCTTAGTGGGACAGGGGGGATATAGCAATCAGCCCCAGCATTTT. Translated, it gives CASSLVGQGGYSNQPQHF.